This T cell receptor (beta chain) originates from a study of long-term antiretroviral therapy in people with HIV (dated by TCRdb to 2021 to 2024). For the wider study: The earliest samples were collected about a decade before the 2015 WHO recommendation for immediate ART, when ART was typically delayed until CD4 counts fell. This retrospective serial study examined whether starting ART and sustained HIV suppression were associated with changes in the composition and diversity of the TRB repertoire in peripheral blood. A total of 192 cryopreserved PBMC samples were contributed to the cohort by 30 adults with confirmed HIV infection, with samples collected serially over a mean of roughly six years (range 1-12). Among the approximately 30 participants with HIV, approximately 10 were female. No cross-contamination during QIAcube processing was seen in test extractions of a monoclonal T-cell line run alongside 33 polyclonal samples.

This clone has just one count. It has no known antigen specificity. No much larger clone exists at a distance of one base, and base qualities are not known. Sequencing of the TRB variable region was done with the immunoSEQ hsTCRB v3.0 assay at survey level resolution. A depth of 40,000-50,000 T-cell genomes per sample was targeted for TRB sequencing. TRB libraries were pooled and sequenced on an Illumina MiSeq using a v3 150-cycle kit. In the paper's pipeline: Repertoire analysis was run in R within a reproducible Nextflow workflow that covered QC, data transformation and analysis. Custom analyses were implemented in LymphoSeq2, an R package for AIRR-Seq data exploration. Several samples that yielded fewer than 5000 total TRB sequences were excluded, so that more than 150 HIV repertoires were analyzed. Of the roughly 190 retained HIV repertoires, approximately 60 were collected before and about 130 after ART initiation. Repertoires were downsampled to 5000 TRB nucleotide sequences, with summary statistics averaged over 100 downsampling iterations. Only TRB sequences with CDR3 regions of at least seven amino acids were retained for analysis. A Shannon entropy-derived clonality score and the Gini coefficient were used to measure diversity. Repertoire networks linked the top 5000 CDR3 amino acid sequences whenever two sequences differed by an edit distance of one. For TRB CDR3 amino acid sequences, GLIPH2 was used to predict antigen specificity groups and MHC restriction. To flag known CMV, EBV, HIV or tissue antigen associations, CDR3 amino acid sequences were matched against VDJdb and McPAS-TCR. Pre-ART, post-ART and control groups were compared with Wilcoxon signed-rank tests and Holm-Bonferroni correction. TCRdb limited this immuneACCESS table to in-frame rearrangements with V and J called. A share of clones is missing; checked studies link under half to unresolved V genes, and the rest is unexplained. V, J and clone size reflect that table, while D and trimming were determined from the DNA. The sample table holds some 31,000 clones, of which 94% were seen once. The ten top clones hold 2.5% to 3% of the sample.

The research as a whole found: Inferences about post-ART repertoire changes were limited because no data were available on ART adherence, viral resistance or therapy changes. Expanded TRB clones identified before ART initiation dominated the repertoire at all time points, although this dominance fluctuated and declined in many PLHIV after ART. Because PBMC availability was limited, only the TCR beta chain was sequenced, with no alpha chain pairing. Samples dated from the mid-2000s to the late 2010s, and the ART regimens used may be less effective than current ones. Starting ART was linked to a significant rise in TRB diversity, yet even after long-term ART the diversity remained significantly lower than in transplant donor controls. Because pre-ART samples had limited cell numbers, profiling was done on unsorted PBMC rather than on sorted CD4+ and CD8+ T cells. CDR3 length ranges in HIV repertoires were narrower than in controls, and network structure suggested an antigen-experienced repertoire with only a slight naive shift after ART.

Inclusion was restricted to participants for whom at least one PBMC sample before ART initiation and at least two post-ART samples were available. Every participant with HIV received treatment in the United States of America. Before DNA extraction, cryopreserved samples of 1-10 million PBMC were thawed and washed. At the time of the earliest PBMC sample for each participant with HIV, ages ranged from roughly 23 to 60 years. Each participant contributed PBMC samples from 1-4 timepoints before ART initiation and 2-8 timepoints after ART initiation, with a median of 7 samples. For every participant, serial HIV viral load, CD4+ T-cell count, ART history and demographic data were obtained. Genomic DNA was extracted from unsorted PBMC with a Qiagen kit on a QIAcube, processed in batches of 12 samples. The input for sequencing was unsorted PBMCs, taken 7.4 years after starting antiretroviral therapy. The sequence was obtained from a man aged 50-59 years with HIV.

The DNA is as follows: TGTGCCAGCAGGGGGACAGGGGAAAACTATGGCTACACCTTC. Its protein product is CASRGTGENYGYTF. The sequence is built from TRBV6-5 and TRBJ1-2; TRBD1 lines up with 10 middle nucleotides. The cysteine opens and the phenylalanine closes a CDR3 of 14 amino acids. This entry keeps only the CDR3 DNA: 42 bases, framed from base 1. Relative to germline, V is missing 6 bases and J is missing 2 bases, with 3 bases of the junction outside any gene match. CDR1 and CDR2 were assigned from the germline V gene as MNHEY and SVGAGI.